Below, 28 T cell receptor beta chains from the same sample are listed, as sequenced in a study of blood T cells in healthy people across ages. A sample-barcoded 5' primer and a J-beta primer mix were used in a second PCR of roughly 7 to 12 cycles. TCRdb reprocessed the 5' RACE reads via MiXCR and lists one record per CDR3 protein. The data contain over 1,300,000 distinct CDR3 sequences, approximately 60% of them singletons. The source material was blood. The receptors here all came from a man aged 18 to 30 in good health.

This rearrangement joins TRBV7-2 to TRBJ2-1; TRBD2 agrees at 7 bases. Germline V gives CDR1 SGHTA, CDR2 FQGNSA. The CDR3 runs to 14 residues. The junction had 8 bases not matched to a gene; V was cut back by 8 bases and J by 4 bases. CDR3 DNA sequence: TGTGCCAGCGAGCGGGGTGTTGTGTACAATGAGCAGTTCTTC. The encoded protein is CASERGVVYNEQFF.

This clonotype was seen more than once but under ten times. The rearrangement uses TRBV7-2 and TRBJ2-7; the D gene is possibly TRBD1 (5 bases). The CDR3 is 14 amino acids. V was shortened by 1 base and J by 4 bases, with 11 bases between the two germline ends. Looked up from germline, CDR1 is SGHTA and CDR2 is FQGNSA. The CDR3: CASSLEFGQYEQYF. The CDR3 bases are TGTGCCAGCAGCTTAGAGTTTGGACAATACGAGCAGTACTTC.

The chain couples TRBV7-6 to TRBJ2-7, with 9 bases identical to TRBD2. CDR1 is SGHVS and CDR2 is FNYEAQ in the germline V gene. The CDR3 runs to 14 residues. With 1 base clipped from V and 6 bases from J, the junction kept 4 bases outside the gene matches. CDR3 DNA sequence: TGTGCCAGCAGCTTAGGGGGACTAGCACGCGAGCAGTACTTC. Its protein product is CASSLGGLAREQYF. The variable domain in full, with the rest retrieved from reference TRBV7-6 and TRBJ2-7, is GAGVSQSPRYKVTKRGQDVALRCDPISGHVSLYWYRQALGQGPEFLTYFNYEAQQDKSGLPNDRFSAERPEGSISTLTIQRTEQRDSAMYRCASSLGGLAREQYFGPGTRLTVT.

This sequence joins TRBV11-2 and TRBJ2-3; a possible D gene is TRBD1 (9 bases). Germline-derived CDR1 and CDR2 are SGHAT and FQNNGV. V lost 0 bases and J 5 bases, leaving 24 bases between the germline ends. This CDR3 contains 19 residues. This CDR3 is CASSLDRDRVSGRGDTQYF. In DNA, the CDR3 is TGTGCCAGCAGCTTAGATCGGGACAGGGTGAGCGGGAGAGGAGATACGCAGTATTTT.

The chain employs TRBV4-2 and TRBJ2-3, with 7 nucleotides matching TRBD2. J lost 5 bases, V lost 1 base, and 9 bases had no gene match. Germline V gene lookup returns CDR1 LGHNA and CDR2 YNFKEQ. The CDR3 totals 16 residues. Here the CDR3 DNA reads TGTGCCAGCAGCCAAGTCGGGCGGGAGTCAGGAGATACGCAGTATTTT. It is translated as CASSQVGRESGDTQYF.

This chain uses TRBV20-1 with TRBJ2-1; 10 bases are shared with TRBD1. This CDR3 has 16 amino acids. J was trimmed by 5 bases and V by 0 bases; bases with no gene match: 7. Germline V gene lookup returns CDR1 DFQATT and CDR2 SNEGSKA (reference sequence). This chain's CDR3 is CSARDLGQGPNNEQFF. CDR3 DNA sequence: TGCAGTGCTAGAGATTTGGGACAGGGGCCTAACAATGAGCAGTTCTTC.

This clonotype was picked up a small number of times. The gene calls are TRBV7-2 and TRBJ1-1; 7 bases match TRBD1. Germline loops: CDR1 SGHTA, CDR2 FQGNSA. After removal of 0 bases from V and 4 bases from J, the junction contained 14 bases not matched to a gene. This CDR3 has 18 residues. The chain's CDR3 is CASSLARGAGGVATEAFF. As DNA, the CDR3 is TGTGCCAGCAGCTTAGCGCGGGGAGCAGGGGGGGTGGCCACTGAAGCTTTCTTT. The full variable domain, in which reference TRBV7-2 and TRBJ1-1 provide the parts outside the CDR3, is GAGVSQSPSNKVTEKGKDVELRCDPISGHTALYWYRQSLGQGLEFLIYFQGNSAPDKSGLPSDRFSAERTGGSVSTLTIQRTQQEDSAVYLCASSLARGAGGVATEAFFGQGTRLTVV.

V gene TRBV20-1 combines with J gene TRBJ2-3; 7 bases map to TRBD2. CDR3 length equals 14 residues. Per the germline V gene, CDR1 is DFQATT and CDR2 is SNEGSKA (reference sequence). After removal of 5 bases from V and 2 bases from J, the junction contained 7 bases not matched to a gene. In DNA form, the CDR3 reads TGCAGTGCTCCCCGGACTAGTCACACAGATACGCAGTATTTT. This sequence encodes CSAPRTSHTDTQYF.

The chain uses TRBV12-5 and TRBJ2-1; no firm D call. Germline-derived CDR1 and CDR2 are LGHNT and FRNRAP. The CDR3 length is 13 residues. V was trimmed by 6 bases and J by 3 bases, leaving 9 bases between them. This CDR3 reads CASGLSLYNEQFF. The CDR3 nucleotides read TGTGCTAGTGGCCTCAGCCTCTACAATGAGCAGTTCTTC. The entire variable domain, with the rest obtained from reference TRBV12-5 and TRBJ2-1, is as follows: DARVTQTPRHKVTEMGQEVTMRCQPILGHNTVFWYRQTMMQGLELLAYFRNRAPLDDSGMPKDRFSAEMPDATLATLKIQPSEPRDSAVYFCASGLSLYNEQFFGPGTRLTVL.

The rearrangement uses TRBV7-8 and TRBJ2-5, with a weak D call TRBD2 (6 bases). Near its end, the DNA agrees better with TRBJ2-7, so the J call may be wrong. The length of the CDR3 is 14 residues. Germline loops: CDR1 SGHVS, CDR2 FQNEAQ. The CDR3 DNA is TGTGCCAGCAGCAGCGCGCTAGCGTTAAACGAGCAGTACTTC. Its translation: CASSSALALNEQYF.

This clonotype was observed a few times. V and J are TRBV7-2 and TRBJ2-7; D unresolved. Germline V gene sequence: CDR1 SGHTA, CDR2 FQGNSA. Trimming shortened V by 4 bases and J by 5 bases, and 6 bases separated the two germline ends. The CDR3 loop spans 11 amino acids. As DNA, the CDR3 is TGTGCCAGCAGCTACGCCGACGAGCAGTACTTC. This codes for CASSYADEQYF.

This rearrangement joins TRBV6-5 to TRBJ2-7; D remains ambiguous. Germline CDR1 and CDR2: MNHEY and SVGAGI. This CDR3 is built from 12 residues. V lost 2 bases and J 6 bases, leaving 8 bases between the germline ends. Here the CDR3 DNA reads TGTGCCAGCAGTTACAATTTGGGCGAGCAGTACTTC. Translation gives CASSYNLGEQYF.

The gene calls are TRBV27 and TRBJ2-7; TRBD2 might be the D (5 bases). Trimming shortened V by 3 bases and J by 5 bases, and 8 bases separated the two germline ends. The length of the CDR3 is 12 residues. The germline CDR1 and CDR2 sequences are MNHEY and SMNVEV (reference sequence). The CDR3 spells CASSLDGNEQYF. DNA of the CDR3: TGTGCCAGCAGTTTGGACGGGAACGAGCAGTACTTC.

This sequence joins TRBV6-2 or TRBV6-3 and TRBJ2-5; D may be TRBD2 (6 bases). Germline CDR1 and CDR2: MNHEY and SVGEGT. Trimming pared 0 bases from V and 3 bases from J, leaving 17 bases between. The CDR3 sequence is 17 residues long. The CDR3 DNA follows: TGTGCCAGCAGTTACTCGAGGCGGGGCGGACCAAAAGAGACCCAGTACTTC. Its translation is CASSYSRRGGPKETQYF.

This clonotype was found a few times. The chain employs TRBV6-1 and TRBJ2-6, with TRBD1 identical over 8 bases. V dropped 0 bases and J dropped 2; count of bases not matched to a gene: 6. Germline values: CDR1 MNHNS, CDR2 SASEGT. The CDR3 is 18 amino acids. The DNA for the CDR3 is TGTGCCAGCAGTGAAGCTCGCGGACAGGGTACTGGGGCCAACGTCCTGACTTTC. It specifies CASSEARGQGTGANVLTF.

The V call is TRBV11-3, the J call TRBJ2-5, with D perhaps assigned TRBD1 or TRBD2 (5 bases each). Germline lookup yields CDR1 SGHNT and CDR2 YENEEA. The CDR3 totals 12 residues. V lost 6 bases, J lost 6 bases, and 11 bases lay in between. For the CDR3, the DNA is TGTGCCAGCAGGGGGGAATCGAAGACCCAGTACTTC. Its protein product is CASRGESKTQYF.

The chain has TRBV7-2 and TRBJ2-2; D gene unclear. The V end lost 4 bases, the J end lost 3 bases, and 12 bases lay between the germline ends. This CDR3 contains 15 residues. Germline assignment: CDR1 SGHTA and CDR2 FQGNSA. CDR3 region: CASSSRRIDTGELFF. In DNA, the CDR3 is TGTGCCAGCAGCTCACGTAGGATCGACACCGGGGAGCTGTTTTTT.

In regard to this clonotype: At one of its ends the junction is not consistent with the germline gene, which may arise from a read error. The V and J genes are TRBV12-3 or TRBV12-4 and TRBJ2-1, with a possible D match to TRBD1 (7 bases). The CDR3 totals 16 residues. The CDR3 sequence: CASRPRGAPSHNEQFF. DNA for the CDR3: TGTGCCAGCAGGCCCAGGGGGGCACCCTCCCACAATGAGCAGTTCTTC.

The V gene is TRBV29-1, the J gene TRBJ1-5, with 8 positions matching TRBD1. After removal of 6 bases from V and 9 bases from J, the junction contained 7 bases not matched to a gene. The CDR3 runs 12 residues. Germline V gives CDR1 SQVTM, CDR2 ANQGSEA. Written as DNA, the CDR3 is TGCAGCGTCAGACAGGGGCAGGGGCCCCAGCATTTT. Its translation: CSVRQGQGPQHF. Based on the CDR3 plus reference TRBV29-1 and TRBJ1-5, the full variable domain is SAVISQKPSRDICQRGTSLTIQCQVDSQVTMMFWYRQQPGQSLTLIATANQGSEATYESGFVIDKFPISRPNLTFSTLTVSNMSPEDSSIYLCSVRQGQGPQHFGDGTRLSIL.

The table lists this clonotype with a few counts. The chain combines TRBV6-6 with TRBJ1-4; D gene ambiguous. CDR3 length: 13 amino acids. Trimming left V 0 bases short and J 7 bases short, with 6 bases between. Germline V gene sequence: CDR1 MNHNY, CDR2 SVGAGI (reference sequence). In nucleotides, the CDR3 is TGTGCCAGCAGTTACTCGCAGATTGAAAAACTGTTTTTT. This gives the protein CASSYSQIEKLFF.

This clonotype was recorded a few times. CDR3 DNA sequence: TGCAGCGTTCTCCGGGATACCGAGCAGTACTTC. Its translation is CSVLRDTEQYF. The V and J genes are TRBV29-1 and TRBJ2-7; perhaps TRBD2 as D (5 bases). The CDR3 consists of 11 residues. V lost 5 bases to trimming and J lost 6 bases, with 11 bases between them. Germline V lookup: CDR1 SQVTM, CDR2 ANQGSEA.

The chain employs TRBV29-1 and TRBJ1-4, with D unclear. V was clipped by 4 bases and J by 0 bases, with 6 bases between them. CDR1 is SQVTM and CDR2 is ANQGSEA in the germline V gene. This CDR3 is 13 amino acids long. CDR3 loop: CSVGGPTNEKLFF. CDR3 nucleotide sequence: TGCAGCGTTGGCGGCCCAACTAATGAAAAACTGTTTTTT.

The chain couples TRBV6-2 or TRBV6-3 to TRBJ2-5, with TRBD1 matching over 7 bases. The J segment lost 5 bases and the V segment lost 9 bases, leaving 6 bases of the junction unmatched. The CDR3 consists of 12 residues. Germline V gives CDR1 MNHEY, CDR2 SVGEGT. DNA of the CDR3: TGTGCCAGTAGGGGGCTAGTCGAGACCCAGTACTTC. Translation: CASRGLVETQYF.

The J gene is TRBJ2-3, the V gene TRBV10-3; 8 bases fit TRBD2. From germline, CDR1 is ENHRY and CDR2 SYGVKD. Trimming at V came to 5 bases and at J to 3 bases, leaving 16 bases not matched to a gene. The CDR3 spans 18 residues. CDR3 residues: CAISRPGLGTPSTDTQYF. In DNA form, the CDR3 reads TGTGCCATCAGTAGGCCGGGACTAGGCACCCCCAGTACAGATACGCAGTATTTT.

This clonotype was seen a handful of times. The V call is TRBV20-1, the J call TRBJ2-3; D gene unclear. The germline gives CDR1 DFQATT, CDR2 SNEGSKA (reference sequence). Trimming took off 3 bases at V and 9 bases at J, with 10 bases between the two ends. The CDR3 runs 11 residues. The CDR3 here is CSASRRPTQYF. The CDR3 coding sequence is TGCAGTGCTAGTCGGCGTCCCACGCAGTATTTT.

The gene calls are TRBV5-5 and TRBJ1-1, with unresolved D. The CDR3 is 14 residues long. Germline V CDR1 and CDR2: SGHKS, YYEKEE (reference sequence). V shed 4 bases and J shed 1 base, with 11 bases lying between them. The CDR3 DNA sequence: TGTGCCAGCAGCGTAGACGAGGGGAACACTGAAGCTTTCTTT. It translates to CASSVDEGNTEAFF. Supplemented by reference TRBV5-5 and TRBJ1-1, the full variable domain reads DAGVTQSPTHLIKTRGQQVTLRCSPISGHKSVSWYQQVLGQGPQFIFQYYEKEERGRGNFPDRFSARQFPNYSSELNVNALLLGDSALYLCASSVDEGNTEAFFGQGTRLTVV.

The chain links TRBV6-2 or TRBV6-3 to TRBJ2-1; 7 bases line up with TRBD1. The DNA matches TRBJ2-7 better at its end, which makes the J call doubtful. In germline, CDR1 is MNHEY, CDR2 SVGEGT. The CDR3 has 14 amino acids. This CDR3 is CATGPTGPYNEQYF. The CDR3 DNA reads TGTGCCACTGGGCCGACAGGGCCCTACAATGAGCAGTACTTC.

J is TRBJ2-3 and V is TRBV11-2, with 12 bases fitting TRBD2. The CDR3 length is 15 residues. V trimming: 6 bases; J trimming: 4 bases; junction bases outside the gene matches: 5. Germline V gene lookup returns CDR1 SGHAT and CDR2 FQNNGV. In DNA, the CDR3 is TGTGCCAGCAGGCGACTAGCGGGAGCCCCAGATACGCAGTATTTT. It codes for CASRRLAGAPDTQYF. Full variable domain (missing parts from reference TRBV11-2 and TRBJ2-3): EAGVAQSPRYKIIEKRQSVAFWCNPISGHATLYWYQQILGQGPKLLIQFQNNGVVDDSQLPKDRFSAERLKGVDSTLKIQPAKLEDSAVYLCASRRLAGAPDTQYFGPGTRLTVL.